The 9 T cell receptor beta chains in this list originate from one sample, sequenced in a study of OX40 agonist ivuxolimab in advanced cancers. Assay: immunoSEQ multiplex PCR; the TCRdb copy retains only in-frame clones and omits some. Among over 50,000 clones, roughly 91% were seen once, and the ten largest hold 1.4%. The source material was CD4+ or CD8+ T cells sorted from blood, sampled in a trial of the OX40 agonist ivuxolimab. These receptors all come from an adult with an advanced solid tumor such as melanoma, head and neck, liver or kidney cancer.

The CDR3 loop is CATSKGRDRGSETQYF. Written as DNA, the CDR3 is TGTGCCACCAGCAAAGGCCGGGACAGGGGATCAGAGACCCAGTACTTC. V gene TRBV15 combines with J gene TRBJ2-5, with TRBD1 matching over 10 bases. V shed 4 bases, J shed 4 bases, and the junction held 9 bases outside the gene matches. The CDR3 consists of 16 residues. Per germline, CDR1 LNHNV and CDR2 YYDKDF (reference sequence). Full variable domain (outside the CDR3, taken from reference TRBV15 and TRBJ2-5): DAMVIQNPRYQVTQFGKPVTLSCSQTLNHNVMYWYQQKSSQAPKLLFHYYDKDFNNEADTPDNFQSRRPNTSFCFLDIRSPGLGDTAMYLCATSKGRDRGSETQYFGPGTRLLVL.

The chain is built from TRBV10-1 and TRBJ2-5; perhaps TRBD2 as D (5 bases). V was shortened by 0 bases and J by 5 bases, with 10 bases between the two germline ends. The CDR3 consists of 14 residues. Germline CDR1 is WNHNN and CDR2 is SYGVQD (reference sequence). As DNA, the CDR3 is TGCGCCAGCAGTGAGTCACGAGGGTTGGAGACCCAGTACTTC. Encoded protein: CASSESRGLETQYF.

V gene TRBV10-1 combines with J gene TRBJ1-1, with D possibly being TRBD1 (5 bases). CDR1 WNHNN and CDR2 SYGVQD come from the germline V gene (reference sequence). V dropped 6 bases and J dropped 5 bases, with 19 bases sitting between them. The CDR3 has 15 residues. The CDR3: CASSPRSRGGTEAFF. CDR3 DNA: TGCGCCAGCAGCCCCCGAAGTCGGGGGGGAACTGAAGCTTTCTTT.

V is TRBV19 and J is TRBJ2-2; 7 bases are shared with TRBD1. The CDR3 spans 14 residues. Losses at the gene ends were 9 bases for V and 3 bases for J; bases not matched to a gene: 7. Germline CDR1 is LNHDA and CDR2 is SQIVND (reference sequence). In DNA form, the CDR3 reads TGTGCCAGCAGGAGGCAGGGGGACACCGGGGAGCTGTTTTTT. As protein: CASRRQGDTGELFF.

CDR3 bases: TGTGCCAGCAGCTTAAACGGACAGCAAGCCAAAAACATTCAGTACTTC. Its translation is CASSLNGQQAKNIQYF. The chain has TRBV7-6 and TRBJ2-4, with a possible D match to TRBD1 (6 bases). Germline V CDR1 and CDR2: SGHVS, FNYEAQ. This CDR3 is built from 16 residues. Trimming removed 2 bases from V and 0 bases from J, with 11 bases in between. The whole variable domain, filled in from reference TRBV7-6 and TRBJ2-4, reads GAGVSQSPRYKVTKRGQDVALRCDPISGHVSLYWYRQALGQGPEFLTYFNYEAQQDKSGLPNDRFSAERPEGSISTLTIQRTEQRDSAMYRCASSLNGQQAKNIQYFGAGTRLSVL.

This chain connects TRBV7-8 to TRBJ2-7, with D unclear. The CDR3 has 12 residues. Between the trimmed V and J ends, which lost 4 bases and 3 bases, there was a span of 7 bases. From germline, CDR1 is SGHVS and CDR2 FQNEAQ. The CDR3 region has the DNA TGTGCCAGCAGCTCCCAAGGCTACGAGCAGTACTTC. This encodes CASSSQGYEQYF.

This clone was counted a few times. This chain joins TRBV28 and TRBJ2-1; 10 positions agree with TRBD2. CDR1 is MDHEN and CDR2 is SYDVKM in the germline V gene. The CDR3 extends over 15 amino acids. V was clipped by 5 bases and J by 8 bases; unmatched bases: 9. The CDR3 loop reads CASSPGLADGDEQFF. The CDR3, as DNA: TGTGCCAGCAGTCCCGGACTAGCGGACGGCGATGAGCAGTTCTTC.

CDR3 coding DNA: TGTGCCAGTAGTACCACAGGGAAGGCTGAAAAACTGTTTTTT. Translation gives CASSTTGKAEKLFF. The rearrangement links TRBV19 to TRBJ1-4, with D possibly TRBD1 on 6 matching bases. V was cut by 4 bases and J by 7 bases, with 13 bases left in between. Per the germline V gene, CDR1 is LNHDA and CDR2 is SQIVND (reference sequence). This CDR3 has 14 amino acids.

The rearrangement joins TRBV9 to TRBJ2-2, with TRBD2 matching over 10 bases. V shed 4 bases, J shed 1 base, and the junction held 4 bases outside the gene matches. CDR3 length equals 16 residues. The germline V gene encodes CDR1 SGDLS and CDR2 YYNGEE. CDR3 residues: CASSLGLAENTGELFF. CDR3 sequence (DNA): TGTGCCAGCAGCCTCGGACTAGCGGAGAACACCGGGGAGCTGTTTTTT.